This T cell receptor (beta chain) was profiled in a study of cytomegalovirus exposure and HLA in healthy donors. Study-wide results and caveats: A list of approximately 150 TCR beta chains associated with cytomegalovirus was given. With later analysis, a missense DCLRE1C variant became linked to TCR beta V- and J-gene trimming.

With regard to this clone: Its target is not known.

PCR amplification relied on 60 Vbeta primers (plus 13 Jbeta primers). Clones were read by immunoSEQ multiplex PCR, and TCRdb kept only the in-frame ones, dropping some. The sample has some 140,000 clones, 73% seen once. V gave up 0 bases and J gave up 6 bases; unmatched junction bases: 10. Germline lookup yields CDR1 MGHRA and CDR2 YSYEKL. This CDR3 is built from 17 residues. The chain links TRBV4-1 to TRBJ2-4, with TRBD2 matching over 8 bases. The TCR originated in a woman in her forties in good health and CMV-seronegative. Sample: PBMCs. CDR3 bases: TGCGCCAGCAGCCAAGATAACTCGGGGGGGCCGGGAAACATTCAGTACTTC. Protein product: CASSQDNSGGPGNIQYF.